This TCR beta chain was observed in a study of PD-1 blockade in classical Hodgkin lymphoma. V gave up 0 bases and J gave up 8 bases, with 13 bases separating them. The CDR3 loop spans 13 amino acids. Germline V gene data show CDR1 as GTSNPN and CDR2 as SVGIG (reference sequence). Study-wide results and limits: Before treatment, TCR diversity in newly diagnosed patients was reportedly lower than in healthy donors. Complete responders started with a diversity level that resembled newly diagnosed patients at baseline. CD8+ TCR diversity did not rise significantly by C4D1, unlike CD4+.

Profiled with immunoSEQ multiplex PCR; TCRdb holds only in-frame clones, not every one. The table records fewer than 25,000 clones, 84% of them present only once. On this clone: No antigen is known for it.

The time point was: cycle 4 day 1 (C4D1), after less than seven weeks of nivolumab. Each patient's relapse followed autologous stem cell transplantation, and brentuximab vedotin exposure varied. Complete response, partial response or progressive disease made up the best responses. The sample was peripheral blood mononuclear cells (PBMCs), taken before the fourth cycle of nivolumab. The rearrangement joins TRBV30 to TRBJ1-1; a weak D match, TRBD1 (5 bases). The clonotype was recovered from a human donor with classical Hodgkin lymphoma. CDR3 coding DNA: TGTGCCTGGAGTGTACTAGGGCAGGGAGAAGCTTTCTTT. Translated: CAWSVLGQGEAFF.